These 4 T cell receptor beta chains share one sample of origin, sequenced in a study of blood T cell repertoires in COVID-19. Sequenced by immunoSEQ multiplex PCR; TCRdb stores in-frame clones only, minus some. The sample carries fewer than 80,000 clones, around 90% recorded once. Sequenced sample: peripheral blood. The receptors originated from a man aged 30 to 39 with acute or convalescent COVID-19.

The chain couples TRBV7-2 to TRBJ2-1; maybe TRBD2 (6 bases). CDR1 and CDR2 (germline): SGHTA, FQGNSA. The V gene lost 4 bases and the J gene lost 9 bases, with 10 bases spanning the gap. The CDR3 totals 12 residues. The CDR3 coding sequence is TGTGCCAGCAGCTCGGTGGGAGGTGAGCAGTTCTTC. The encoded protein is CASSSVGGEQFF.

CDR3 residues: CASSLGQGYYEQYF. The CDR3 DNA is TGTGCCAGCAGCTTGGGACAGGGTTACTACGAGCAGTACTTC. The genes are TRBV5-8 and TRBJ2-7, with 7 bases that match TRBD1. This CDR3 is 14 amino acids long. V dropped 0 bases and J dropped 3; count of bases not matched to a gene: 3. The germline gives CDR1 SGHTS, CDR2 YDEGEE.

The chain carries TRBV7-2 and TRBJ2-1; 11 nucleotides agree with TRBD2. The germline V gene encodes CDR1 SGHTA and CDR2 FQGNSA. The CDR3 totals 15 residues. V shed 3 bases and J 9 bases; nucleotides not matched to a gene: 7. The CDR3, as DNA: TGTGCCAGCAGCTTTGGAGTAGCGGGAGGGAGTGAGCAGTTCTTC. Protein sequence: CASSFGVAGGSEQFF.

The CDR3 DNA sequence: TGTGCCAGCAGCAGGACAGGGCGAGGCTACACCTTC. Translating it yields CASSRTGRGYTF. This rearrangement joins TRBV6-2 or TRBV6-3 to TRBJ1-2; 8 nucleotides align to TRBD1. Trimming cost V 6 bases and J 8 bases; bases outside gene matches: 5. This CDR3 has 12 amino acids. The germline V gene encodes CDR1 MNHEY and CDR2 SVGEGT.